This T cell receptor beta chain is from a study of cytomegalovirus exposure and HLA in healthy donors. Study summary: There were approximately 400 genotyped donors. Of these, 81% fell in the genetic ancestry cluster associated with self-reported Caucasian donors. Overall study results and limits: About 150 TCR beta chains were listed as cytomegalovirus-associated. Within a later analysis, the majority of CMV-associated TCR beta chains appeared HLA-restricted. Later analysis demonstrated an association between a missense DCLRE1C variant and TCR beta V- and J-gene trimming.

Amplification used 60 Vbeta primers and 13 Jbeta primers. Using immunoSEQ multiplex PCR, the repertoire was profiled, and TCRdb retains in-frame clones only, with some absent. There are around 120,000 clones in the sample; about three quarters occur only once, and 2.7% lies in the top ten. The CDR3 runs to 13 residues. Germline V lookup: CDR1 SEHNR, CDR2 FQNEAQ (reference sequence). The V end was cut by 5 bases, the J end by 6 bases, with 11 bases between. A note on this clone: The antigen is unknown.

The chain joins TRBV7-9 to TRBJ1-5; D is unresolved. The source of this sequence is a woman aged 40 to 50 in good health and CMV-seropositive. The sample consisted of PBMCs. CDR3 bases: TGTGCCAGCAGCCCCCCCGGAGTTCAGCCCCAGCATTTT. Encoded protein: CASSPPGVQPQHF.